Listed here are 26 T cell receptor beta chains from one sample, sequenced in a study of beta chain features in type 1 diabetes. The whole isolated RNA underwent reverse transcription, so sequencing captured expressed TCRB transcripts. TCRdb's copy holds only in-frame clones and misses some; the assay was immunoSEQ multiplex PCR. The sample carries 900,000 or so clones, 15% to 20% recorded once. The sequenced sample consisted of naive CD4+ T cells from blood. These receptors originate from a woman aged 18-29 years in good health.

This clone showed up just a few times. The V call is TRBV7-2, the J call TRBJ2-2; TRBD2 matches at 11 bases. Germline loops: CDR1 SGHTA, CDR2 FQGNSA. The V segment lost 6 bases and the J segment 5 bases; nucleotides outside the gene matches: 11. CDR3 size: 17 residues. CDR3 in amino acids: CASRPTSGSWFTGELFF. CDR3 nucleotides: TGTGCCAGCAGACCAACTAGCGGGAGTTGGTTTACCGGGGAGCTGTTTTTT. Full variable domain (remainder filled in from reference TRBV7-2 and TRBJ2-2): GAGVSQSPSNKVTEKGKDVELRCDPISGHTALYWYRQSLGQGLEFLIYFQGNSAPDKSGLPSDRFSAERTGGSVSTLTIQRTQQEDSAVYLCASRPTSGSWFTGELFFGEGSRLTVL.

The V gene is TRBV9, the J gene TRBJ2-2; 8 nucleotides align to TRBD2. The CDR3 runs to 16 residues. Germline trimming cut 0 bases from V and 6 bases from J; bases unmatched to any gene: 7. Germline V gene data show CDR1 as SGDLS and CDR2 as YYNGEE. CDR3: CASSVDDSGMSGELFF. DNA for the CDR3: TGTGCCAGCAGCGTAGATGATAGCGGGATGTCCGGGGAGCTGTTTTTT.

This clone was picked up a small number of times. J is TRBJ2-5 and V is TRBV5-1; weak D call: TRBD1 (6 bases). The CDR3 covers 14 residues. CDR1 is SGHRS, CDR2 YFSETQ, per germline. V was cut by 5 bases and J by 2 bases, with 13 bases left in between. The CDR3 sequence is CASRLIQGQETQYF. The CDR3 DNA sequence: TGCGCCAGCAGGCTTATTCAGGGGCAAGAGACCCAGTACTTC.

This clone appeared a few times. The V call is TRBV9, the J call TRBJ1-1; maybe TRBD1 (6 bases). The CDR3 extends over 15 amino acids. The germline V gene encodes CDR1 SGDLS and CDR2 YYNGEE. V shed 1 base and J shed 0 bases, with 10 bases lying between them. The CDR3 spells CASSVRGALNTEAFF. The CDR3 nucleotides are TGTGCCAGCAGCGTAAGGGGGGCCCTGAACACTGAAGCTTTCTTT. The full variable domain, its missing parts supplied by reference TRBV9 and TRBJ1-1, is DSGVTQTPKHLITATGQRVTLRCSPRSGDLSVYWYQQSLDQGLQFLIQYYNGEERAKGNILERFSAQQFPDLHSELNLSSLELGDSALYFCASSVRGALNTEAFFGQGTRLTVV.

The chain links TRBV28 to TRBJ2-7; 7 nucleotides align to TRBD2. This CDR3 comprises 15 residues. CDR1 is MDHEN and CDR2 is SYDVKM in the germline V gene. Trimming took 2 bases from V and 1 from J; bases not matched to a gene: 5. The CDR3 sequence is CASSLAASGSYEQYF. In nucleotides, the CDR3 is TGTGCCAGCAGTTTAGCGGCTAGCGGTTCCTACGAGCAGTACTTC.

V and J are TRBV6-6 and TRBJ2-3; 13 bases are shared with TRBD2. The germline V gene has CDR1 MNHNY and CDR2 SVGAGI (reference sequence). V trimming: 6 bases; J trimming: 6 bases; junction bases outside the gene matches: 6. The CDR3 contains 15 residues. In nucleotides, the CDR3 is TGTGCCAGCAGCAGGACTAGCGGGAGTCGGGATACGCAGTATTTT. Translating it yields CASSRTSGSRDTQYF.

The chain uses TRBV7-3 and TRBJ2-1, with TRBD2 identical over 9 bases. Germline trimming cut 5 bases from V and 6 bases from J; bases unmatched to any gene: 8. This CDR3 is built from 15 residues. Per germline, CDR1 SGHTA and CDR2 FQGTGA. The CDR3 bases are TGTGCCAGCAGCCTAAGGACTAGCGATTTCAATGAGCAGTTCTTC. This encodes CASSLRTSDFNEQFF.

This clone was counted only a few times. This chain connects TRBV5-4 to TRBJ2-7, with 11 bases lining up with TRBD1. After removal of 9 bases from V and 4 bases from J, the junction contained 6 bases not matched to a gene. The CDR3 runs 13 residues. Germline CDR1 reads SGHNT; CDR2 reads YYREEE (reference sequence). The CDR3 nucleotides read TGTGCCACAGGGGGGACAGGGGGATACGAGCAGTACTTC. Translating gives CATGGTGGYEQYF.

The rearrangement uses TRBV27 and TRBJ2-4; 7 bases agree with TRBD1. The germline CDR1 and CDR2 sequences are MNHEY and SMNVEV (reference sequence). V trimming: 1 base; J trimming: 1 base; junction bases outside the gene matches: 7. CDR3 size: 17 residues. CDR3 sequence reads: CASSLYPKTGAKNIQYF. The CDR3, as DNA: TGTGCCAGCAGTTTATATCCTAAGACAGGGGCCAAAAACATTCAGTACTTC.

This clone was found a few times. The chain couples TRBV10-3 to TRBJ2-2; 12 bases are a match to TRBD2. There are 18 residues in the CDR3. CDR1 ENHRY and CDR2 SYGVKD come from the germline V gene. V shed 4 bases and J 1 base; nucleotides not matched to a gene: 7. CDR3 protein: CAISAGGLAGWNTGELFF. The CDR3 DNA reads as TGTGCCATCAGTGCAGGGGGACTAGCGGGCTGGAACACCGGGGAGCTGTTTTTT.

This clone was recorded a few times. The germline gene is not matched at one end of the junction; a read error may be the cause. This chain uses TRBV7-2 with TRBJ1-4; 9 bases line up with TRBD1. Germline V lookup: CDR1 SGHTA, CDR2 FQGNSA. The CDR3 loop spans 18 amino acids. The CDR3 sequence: CASSEIRDRVRANEKLFF. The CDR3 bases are TGCGCCAGCAGCGAAATTCGGGACAGGGTCCGAGCTAATGAAAAACTGTTTTTT.

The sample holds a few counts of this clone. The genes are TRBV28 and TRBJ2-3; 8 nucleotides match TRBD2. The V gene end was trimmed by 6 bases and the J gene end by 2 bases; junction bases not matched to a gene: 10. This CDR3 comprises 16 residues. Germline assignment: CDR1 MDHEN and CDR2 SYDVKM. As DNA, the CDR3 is TGTGCCAGCAGCCTAGCCGGGACTAGGGACACAGATACGCAGTATTTT. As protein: CASSLAGTRDTDTQYF. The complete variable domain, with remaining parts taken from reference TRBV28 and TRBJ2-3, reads DVKVTQSSRYLVKRTGEKVFLECVQDMDHENMFWYRQDPGLGLRLIYFSYDVKMKEKGDIPEGYSVSREKKERFSLILESASTNQTSMYLCASSLAGTRDTDTQYFGPGTRLTVL.

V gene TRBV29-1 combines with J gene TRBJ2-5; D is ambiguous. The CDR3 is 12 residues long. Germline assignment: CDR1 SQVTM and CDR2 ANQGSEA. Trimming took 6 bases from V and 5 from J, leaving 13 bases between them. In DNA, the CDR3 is TGCAGCGTCACTGTCGCCGGGGAGACCCAGTACTTC. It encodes CSVTVAGETQYF.

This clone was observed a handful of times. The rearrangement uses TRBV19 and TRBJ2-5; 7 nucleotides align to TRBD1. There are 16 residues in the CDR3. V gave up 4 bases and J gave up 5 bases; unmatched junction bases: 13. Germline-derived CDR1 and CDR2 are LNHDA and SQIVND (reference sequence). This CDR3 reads CASSTQIQGLVETQYF. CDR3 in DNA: TGTGCCAGTAGTACCCAAATACAGGGGTTGGTTGAGACCCAGTACTTC.

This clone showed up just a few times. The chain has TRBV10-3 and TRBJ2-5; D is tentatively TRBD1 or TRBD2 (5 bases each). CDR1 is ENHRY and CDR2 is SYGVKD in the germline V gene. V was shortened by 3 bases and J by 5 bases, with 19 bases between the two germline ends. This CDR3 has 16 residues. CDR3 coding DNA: TGTGCCATCAGTGATTCCAATAGGGACGGACGGGAGACCCAGTACTTC. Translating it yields CAISDSNRDGRETQYF.

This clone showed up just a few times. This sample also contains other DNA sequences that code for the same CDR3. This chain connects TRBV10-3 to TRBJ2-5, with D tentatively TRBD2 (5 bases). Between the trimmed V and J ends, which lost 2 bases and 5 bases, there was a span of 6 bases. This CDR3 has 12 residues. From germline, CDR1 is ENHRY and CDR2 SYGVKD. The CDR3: CAISEGGETQYF. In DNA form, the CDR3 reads TGTGCCATCAGTGAGGGCGGGGAGACCCAGTACTTC.

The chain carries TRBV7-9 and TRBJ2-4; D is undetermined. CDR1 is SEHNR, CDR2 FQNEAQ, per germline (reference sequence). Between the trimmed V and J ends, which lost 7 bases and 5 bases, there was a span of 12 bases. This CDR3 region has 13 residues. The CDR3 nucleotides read TGTGCCAGCACCCATCAAGTCGAAAACATTCAGTACTTC. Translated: CASTHQVENIQYF.

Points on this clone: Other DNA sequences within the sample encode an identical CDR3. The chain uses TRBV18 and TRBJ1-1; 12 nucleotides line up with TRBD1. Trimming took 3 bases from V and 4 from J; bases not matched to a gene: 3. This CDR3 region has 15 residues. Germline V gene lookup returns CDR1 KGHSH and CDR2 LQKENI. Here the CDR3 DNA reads TGTGCCAGCTCACCGGGACAGGGGGCGCTCACTGAAGCTTTCTTT. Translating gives CASSPGQGALTEAFF.

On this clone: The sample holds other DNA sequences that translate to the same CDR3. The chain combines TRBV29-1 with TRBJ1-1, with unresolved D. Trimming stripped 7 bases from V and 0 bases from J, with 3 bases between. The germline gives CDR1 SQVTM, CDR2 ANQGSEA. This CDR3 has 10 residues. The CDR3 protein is CSAVNTEAFF. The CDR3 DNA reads TGCAGCGCCGTGAACACTGAAGCTTTCTTT.

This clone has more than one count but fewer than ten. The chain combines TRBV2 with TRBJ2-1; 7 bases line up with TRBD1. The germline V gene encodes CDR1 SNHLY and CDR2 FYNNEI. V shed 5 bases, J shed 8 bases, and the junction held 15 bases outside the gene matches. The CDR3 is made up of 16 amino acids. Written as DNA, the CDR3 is TGTGCCAGCAGTACCCAGGGGGTAGCTATCACTCATGAGCAGTTCTTC. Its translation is CASSTQGVAITHEQFF.

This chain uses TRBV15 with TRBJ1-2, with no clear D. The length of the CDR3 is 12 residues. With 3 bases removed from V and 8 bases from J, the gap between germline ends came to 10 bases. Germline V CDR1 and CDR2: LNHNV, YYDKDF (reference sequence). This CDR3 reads CATSSLGLGYTF. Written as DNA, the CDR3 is TGTGCCACCAGCAGTTTAGGCCTGGGCTACACCTTC.

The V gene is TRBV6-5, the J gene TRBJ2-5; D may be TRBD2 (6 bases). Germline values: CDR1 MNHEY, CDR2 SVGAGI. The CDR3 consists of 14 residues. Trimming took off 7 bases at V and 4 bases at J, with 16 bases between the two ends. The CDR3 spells CASKGTPWRETQYF. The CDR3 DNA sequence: TGTGCCAGCAAAGGGACTCCTTGGCGAGAGACCCAGTACTTC.

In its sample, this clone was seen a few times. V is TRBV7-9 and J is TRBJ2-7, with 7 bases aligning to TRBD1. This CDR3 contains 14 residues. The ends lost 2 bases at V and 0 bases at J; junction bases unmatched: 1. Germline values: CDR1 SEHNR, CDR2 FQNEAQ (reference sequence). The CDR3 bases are TGTGCCAGCAGCTTAAGGACAGGCTCCTACGAGCAGTACTTC. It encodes CASSLRTGSYEQYF.

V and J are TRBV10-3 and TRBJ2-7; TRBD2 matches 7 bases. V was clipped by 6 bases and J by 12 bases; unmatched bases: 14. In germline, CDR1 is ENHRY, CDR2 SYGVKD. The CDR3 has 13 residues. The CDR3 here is CAIRTKPLAAGYF. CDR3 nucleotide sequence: TGTGCCATCAGGACAAAACCTCTAGCGGCGGGGTACTTC.

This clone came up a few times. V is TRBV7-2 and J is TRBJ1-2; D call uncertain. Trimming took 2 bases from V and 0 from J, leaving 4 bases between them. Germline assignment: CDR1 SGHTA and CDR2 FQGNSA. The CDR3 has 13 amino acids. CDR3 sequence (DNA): TGTGCCAGCAGCTTAACAGCTAACTATGGCTACACCTTC. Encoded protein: CASSLTANYGYTF. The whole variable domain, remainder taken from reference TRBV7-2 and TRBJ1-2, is GAGVSQSPSNKVTEKGKDVELRCDPISGHTALYWYRQSLGQGLEFLIYFQGNSAPDKSGLPSDRFSAERTGGSVSTLTIQRTQQEDSAVYLCASSLTANYGYTFGSGTRLTVV.

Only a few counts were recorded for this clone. The CDR3 region has the DNA TGTGCCAGCAGTTTCGGGACGGGCCTTTGGGGACAGCCCCAGCATTTT. This translates into CASSFGTGLWGQPQHF. V and J are TRBV28 and TRBJ1-5, with D tentatively TRBD1 (5 bases). V dropped 3 bases and J dropped 7 bases, with 19 bases sitting between them. CDR3 length: 16 amino acids. Germline V gene data show CDR1 as MDHEN and CDR2 as SYDVKM.